The 24 T cell receptor beta chains listed next were all sequenced from one sample in a study of blood T cell repertoires in COVID-19. Sequenced by immunoSEQ multiplex PCR; TCRdb stores in-frame clones only, minus some. The table lists 150,000 to 200,000 clones, about four fifths of them singletons. The sequenced material came from peripheral blood. The receptors were sampled from a man between 65 and 85 years old with active or convalescent COVID-19.

This chain joins TRBV9 and TRBJ2-5; TRBD2 agrees at 8 bases. Trimming took 2 bases from V and 4 from J; bases not matched to a gene: 10. The CDR3 is 16 amino acids. Germline V gene sequence: CDR1 SGDLS, CDR2 YYNGEE. The CDR3 is CASSVTPGLGAETQYF. CDR3 in DNA: TGTGCCAGCAGCGTCACCCCGGGACTAGGGGCAGAGACCCAGTACTTC.

This rearrangement joins TRBV4-3 to TRBJ2-3, with TRBD2 identical over 9 bases. Looked up from germline, CDR1 is LGHNA and CDR2 is YSLEER. V lost 3 bases and J lost 14; bases outside the gene matches: 9. This CDR3 spans 13 amino acids. The CDR3 nucleotides are TGCGCCAGCAGCCAGGGCGGGGGGGCGCCAACGTATTTT. Its protein is CASSQGGGAPTYF.

In DNA, the CDR3 is TGTGCCAGCAGCTTAGATCTTCTAGCGGGGGCGGTCGAGCAGTACTTC. This codes for CASSLDLLAGAVEQYF. The V gene is TRBV7-2, the J gene TRBJ2-7; TRBD2 aligns across 10 bases. The ends lost 1 base at V and 6 bases at J; junction bases unmatched: 9. The CDR3 has 16 residues. CDR1 SGHTA and CDR2 FQGNSA come from the germline V gene.

Only a few counts were recorded for this clone. This chain's CDR3 is CASSTLAGGGELFF. The CDR3 DNA follows: TGTGCCAGCAGTACCCTAGCGGGAGGCGGGGAGCTGTTTTTT. This chain joins TRBV25-1 and TRBJ2-2; 11 positions match TRBD2. Germline V CDR1 and CDR2: MGHDK, SYGVNS. After removal of 5 bases from V and 7 bases from J, the junction contained 3 bases not matched to a gene. The CDR3 extends over 14 amino acids.

The chain is built from TRBV6-5 and TRBJ1-2, with D unresolved. V dropped 1 base and J dropped 7 bases, with 10 bases sitting between them. The CDR3 has 13 residues. Germline V gives CDR1 MNHEY, CDR2 SVGAGI. The CDR3 here is CASSYLESAGYTF. The CDR3 DNA reads as TGTGCCAGCAGTTACTTAGAAAGTGCTGGCTACACCTTC.

The chain has TRBV3-1 (or the pseudogene TRBV3-2) and TRBJ2-7; 10 positions match TRBD1. Trimming removed 0 bases from V and 0 bases from J; junction bases left unmatched: 5. CDR3 length equals 17 residues. CDR1 and CDR2 from the germline V gene are LGHDT and YNNKEL (reference sequence). The CDR3 reads CASSQDLGDRGSYEQYF. CDR3 nucleotides: TGTGCCAGCAGCCAAGATTTAGGGGACAGGGGCTCCTACGAGCAGTACTTC.

This chain joins TRBV11-2 and TRBJ2-7; D gene ambiguous. V lost 8 bases and J lost 2, with 13 bases in between. The CDR3 totals 13 residues. The germline CDR1 and CDR2 sequences are SGHAT and FQNNGV. The CDR3 DNA follows: TGTGCCAGCTCCCGGTCAACGACCTACGAGCAGTACTTC. It specifies CASSRSTTYEQYF.

The V and J genes are TRBV2 and TRBJ1-2; possibly TRBD1 for D (5 bases). Trimming stripped 2 bases from V and 0 bases from J, with 13 bases between. In germline, CDR1 is SNHLY, CDR2 FYNNEI. CDR3 size: 16 residues. The CDR3 DNA reads as TGTGCCAGCAGTGAAAGGCCGGGGGGAGCTAACTATGGCTACACCTTC. It is translated as CASSERPGGANYGYTF.

The chain uses TRBV7-9 and TRBJ1-5; 10 bases map to TRBD1. Germline V lookup: CDR1 SEHNR, CDR2 FQNEAQ (reference sequence). Trimming removed 6 bases from V and 2 bases from J; junction bases left unmatched: 4. CDR3 length: 15 amino acids. CDR3 in amino acids: CASRFGTGGNQPQHF. CDR3 sequence (DNA): TGTGCCAGCAGGTTTGGGACAGGGGGCAATCAGCCCCAGCATTTT.

The V call is TRBV13, the J call TRBJ1-4; no firm D call. This CDR3 region has 12 residues. V was pared by 8 bases and J by 8 bases, with 12 bases between. Germline lookup yields CDR1 PRHDT and CDR2 FYEKMQ (reference sequence). The CDR3 sequence is CASQRGGEKLFF. In DNA, the CDR3 is TGTGCCAGCCAACGGGGAGGCGAAAAACTGTTTTTT.

This clone was counted a few times. The rearrangement joins TRBV6-6 to TRBJ2-7; D possibly corresponds to TRBD1 (6 bases). V lost 7 bases and J lost 7, with 20 bases in between. CDR1 is MNHNY, CDR2 SVGAGI, per germline (reference sequence). The CDR3 has 14 amino acids. This CDR3 reads CASIKGGVRGEQYF. The CDR3 DNA reads TGTGCCAGCATCAAAGGGGGAGTACGGGGAGAGCAGTACTTC.

The chain is built from TRBV7-9 and TRBJ1-1, with a possible D match to TRBD1 (5 bases). Germline V gives CDR1 SEHNR, CDR2 FQNEAQ (reference sequence). This CDR3 has 14 amino acids. Trimming left V 2 bases short and J 5 bases short, with 12 bases between. The CDR3 region is CASSLRAGRTEAFF. The CDR3 DNA follows: TGTGCCAGCAGCTTAAGGGCAGGGCGAACTGAAGCTTTCTTT.

Written as DNA, the CDR3 is TGTGCCAGCAGCGTAACAGCGGGGGAAGGTACGCAGTATTTT. This sequence encodes CASSVTAGEGTQYF. The V gene is TRBV9, the J gene TRBJ2-3; 8 bases match TRBD2. Germline CDR1 reads SGDLS; CDR2 reads YYNGEE. The CDR3 is made up of 14 amino acids. Trimming cost V 1 base and J 8 bases; bases outside gene matches: 6.

The chain joins TRBV9 to TRBJ2-1; 10 bases line up with TRBD1. CDR1 and CDR2 (germline): SGDLS, YYNGEE. The CDR3 sequence is 15 residues long. With 2 bases clipped from V and 6 bases from J, the junction kept 5 bases outside the gene matches. The CDR3 bases are TGTGCCAGCAGCGTCGGGACAGGGGCTATCAATGAGCAGTTCTTC. Translated: CASSVGTGAINEQFF.

This chain uses TRBV30 with TRBJ1-3; D is uncertain. Germline loops: CDR1 GTSNPN, CDR2 SVGIG (reference sequence). V dropped 2 bases and J dropped 4 bases, with 6 bases sitting between them. CDR3 size: 12 residues. The DNA of the CDR3 is TGTGCCTGGAGTCCCGGGGGAAACACCATATATTTT. Its translation: CAWSPGGNTIYF.

This clone was counted ten times or more. The V gene is TRBV6-5, the J gene TRBJ1-2; tentatively, D is TRBD1 (5 bases). Trimming took 0 bases from V and 5 from J, leaving 13 bases between them. The CDR3 has 15 amino acids. Germline values: CDR1 MNHEY, CDR2 SVGAGI. The CDR3 loop is CASSYSRGGSYGYTF. CDR3 nucleotide sequence: TGTGCCAGCAGTTACTCAAGGGGTGGGTCTTATGGCTACACCTTC.

The V call is TRBV2, the J call TRBJ1-1; D possibly corresponds to TRBD1 (5 bases). Germline V gene sequence: CDR1 SNHLY, CDR2 FYNNEI. Trimming shortened V by 4 bases and J by 3 bases, and 12 bases separated the two germline ends. This CDR3 is built from 14 residues. The CDR3 reads CASSVQAGDTEAFF. In nucleotides, the CDR3 is TGTGCCAGCAGTGTCCAGGCGGGGGACACTGAAGCTTTCTTT.

The V and J genes are TRBV29-1 and TRBJ2-2; maybe TRBD2 (6 bases). The CDR3 runs to 15 residues. Germline V CDR1 and CDR2: SQVTM, ANQGSEA. V lost 6 bases and J 2 bases, leaving 16 bases between the germline ends. The CDR3 reads CSVLVSGTNTGELFF. CDR3 sequence (DNA): TGCAGCGTCCTCGTTAGCGGAACTAACACCGGGGAGCTGTTTTTT.

The V gene is TRBV27, the J gene TRBJ2-7, with D possibly being TRBD2 (5 bases). V lost 0 bases, J lost 4 bases, and 13 bases lay in between. Germline assignment: CDR1 MNHEY and CDR2 SMNVEV (reference sequence). There are 15 residues in the CDR3. Here the CDR3 DNA reads TGTGCCAGCAGTTTATCGAGGGAGAAAAGGTACGAGCAGTACTTC. It codes for CASSLSREKRYEQYF.

The chain has TRBV27 and TRBJ2-7; 10 positions agree with TRBD1. Germline V gives CDR1 MNHEY, CDR2 SMNVEV (reference sequence). Trimming took 8 bases from V and 3 from J; bases not matched to a gene: 4. There are 13 residues in the CDR3. The chain's CDR3 is CASSWDRGYEQYF. CDR3 DNA sequence: TGTGCCAGCTCATGGGACAGGGGCTACGAGCAGTACTTC.

This chain links TRBV6-2 or TRBV6-3 with TRBJ1-2; TRBD1 might be the D (5 bases). V gave up 6 bases and J gave up 5 bases, with 10 bases separating them. The CDR3 covers 12 residues. Germline CDR1 and CDR2: MNHEY and SVGEGT. The CDR3 protein is CASSSTEYGYTF. The CDR3 DNA reads as TGTGCCAGCAGCTCGACAGAGTATGGCTACACCTTC.

This clone was recorded only once. This chain links TRBV9 with TRBJ1-2; D call uncertain. V shed 0 bases and J shed 7 bases, with 13 bases lying between them. Germline V lookup: CDR1 SGDLS, CDR2 YYNGEE. This CDR3 spans 14 amino acids. CDR3 sequence: CASSVAEGTVGYTF. CDR3 DNA sequence: TGTGCCAGCAGCGTAGCCGAGGGAACGGTTGGCTACACCTTC.

This chain links TRBV6-6 with TRBJ2-1; 7 bases are shared with TRBD2. With V trimmed by 2 bases and J by 8 bases, 9 bases remained unmatched. The CDR3 contains 15 residues. Germline V gene data show CDR1 as MNHNY and CDR2 as SVGAGI (reference sequence). The CDR3 here is CASSYAGRRGDEQFF. The CDR3 region has the DNA TGTGCCAGCAGTTACGCCGGGAGGAGGGGCGATGAGCAGTTCTTC.

The chain joins TRBV9 to TRBJ2-2, with 11 bases that match TRBD1. The CDR3 consists of 17 residues. The junction had 1 base not matched to a gene; V was cut back by 0 bases and J by 0 bases. Germline V gene sequence: CDR1 SGDLS, CDR2 YYNGEE. CDR3 amino acids: CASSVGGQGANTGELFF. In DNA form, the CDR3 reads TGTGCCAGCAGCGTAGGGGGACAGGGGGCGAACACCGGGGAGCTGTTTTTT. Variable domain in full (rest from reference TRBV9 and TRBJ2-2): DSGVTQTPKHLITATGQRVTLRCSPRSGDLSVYWYQQSLDQGLQFLIQYYNGEERAKGNILERFSAQQFPDLHSELNLSSLELGDSALYFCASSVGGQGANTGELFFGEGSRLTVL.